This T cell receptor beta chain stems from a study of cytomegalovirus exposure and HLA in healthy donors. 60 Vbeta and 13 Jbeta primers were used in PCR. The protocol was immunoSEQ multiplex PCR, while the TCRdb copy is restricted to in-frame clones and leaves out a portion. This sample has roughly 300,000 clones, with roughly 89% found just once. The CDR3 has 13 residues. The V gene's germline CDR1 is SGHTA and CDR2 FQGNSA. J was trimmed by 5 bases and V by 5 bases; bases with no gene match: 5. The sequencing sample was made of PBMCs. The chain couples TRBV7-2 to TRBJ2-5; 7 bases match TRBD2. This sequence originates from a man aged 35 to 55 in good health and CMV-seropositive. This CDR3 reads CASSLAGVETQYF. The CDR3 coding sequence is TGTGCCAGCAGCCTGGCGGGGGTGGAGACCCAGTACTTC.